This is a list of T cell receptor beta chains from one sample in a study of shared clonotypes between healthy human individuals. TCRdb's table, derived via immunoSEQ multiplex PCR, lists solely in-frame clones and lacks some. The sample consists of about 800,000 clones, roughly 96% of them appearing once. The sequenced material came from naive CD8+ T cells sorted from blood. Receptors were obtained from a man younger than 40 in good health. Both conserved end residues are part of each CDR3.

TRBV13,TRBJ2-5,CASSVRTSGSETQYF
TRBV9,TRBJ2-3,CASSSSSRLAPPDTQYF
TRBV18,TRBJ1-2,CASSPSGTDGYTF
TRBV7-3,TRBJ2-3,CASSNTGPVGTDTQYF
TRBV10-3,TRBJ1-5,CAISDPDRNQPQHF
TRBV5-4,TRBJ2-2,CASSFAGVFAGELFF
TRBV10-3,TRBJ2-3,CAISAVVSGMSTDTQYF
TRBV27,TRBJ2-7,CASSPTSGPYEQYF
TRBV11-2,TRBJ2-7,CASSLDMFGSYEQYF
TRBV28,TRBJ2-7,CASSTGLTYEQYF
TRBV14,TRBJ2-7,CASSQEGYNEQYF
TRBV4-1,TRBJ2-1,CASSQAGGHFSDEQFF
TRBV28,TRBJ1-5,CASSPSSVSNQPQHF
TRBV7-6,TRBJ2-7,CASSPGDEQYF
TRBV18,TRBJ2-2,CASSPVPGLAGGSSGELFF
TRBV13,TRBJ2-7,CASSLGPTSGRGYEQYF
TRBV27,TRBJ2-7,CASSFGGTAAYEQYF
TRBV6-5,TRBJ2-1,CASSYSRVWNEQFF
TRBV7-9,TRBJ1-5,CASSLALGSEGQPQHF
TRBV27,TRBJ1-2,CASSLSFGDSNYGYTF
TRBV10-3,TRBJ2-5,CAISEARGAGEETQYF
TRBV7-9,TRBJ2-1,CASSYGLADLYNEQFF
TRBV6-1,TRBJ1-1,CASSSELTGDTEAFF
TRBV7-6,TRBJ2-7,CASSLEASGRASYEQYF
TRBV6-1,TRBJ2-7,CASSERQWVGREQYF
TRBV13,TRBJ2-1,CASSLVGRREQFF
TRBV11-3,TRBJ2-1,CASSPRAVSSYNEQFF
TRBV5-1,TRBJ2-7,CASSLYSTYEQYF
TRBV7-9,TRBJ2-1,CASSLYGVPYNEQFF
TRBV28,TRBJ2-3,CASSFPDSTDTQYF
TRBV19,TRBJ2-7,CASSITGANYEQYF
TRBV5-1,TRBJ2-2,CASSPFTGTGELFF
TRBV6-5,TRBJ1-1,CASSYSDLNTEAFF
TRBV7-6,TRBJ2-1,CASSTSPGRSYNEQFF
TRBV5-1,TRBJ2-2,CASSPEGTGSITGELFF
TRBV28,TRBJ1-1,CASSPWTVEAFF
TRBV28,TRBJ2-7,CASSLLGQAVEYF
TRBV29-1,TRBJ1-4,CSVQGANEKLFF
TRBV4-2,TRBJ2-1,CASSQLWSDEQFF
TRBV15,TRBJ2-7,CATSELNGGGLDLYEQYF
TRBV18,TRBJ2-1,CASSPLAGEIYNEQFF
TRBV7-3,TRBJ2-1,CASSSSSGSADEQFF
TRBV7-9,TRBJ2-7,CASGGTHSYEQYF
TRBV11-2,TRBJ2-5,CASSLTGAETQYF
TRBV6-6,TRBJ2-1,CASSTYNNEQFF
TRBV11-2,TRBJ1-2,CASSLDVALYGYTF
TRBV27,TRBJ2-5,CASSLYSGWVETQYF
TRBV5-8,TRBJ1-5,CASSLGNQPQHF
TRBV6-5,TRBJ2-7,CASRTGTGTYEQYF
TRBV9,TRBJ1-3,CASSVGPESSGNTIYF
TRBV29-1,TRBJ2-1,CSVEPPGPTIGQFF
TRBV29-1,TRBJ2-1,CSVEVGPLDMQFF
TRBV7-2,TRBJ2-7,CASSPPGRAGEQYF
TRBV18,TRBJ2-2,CASSLTGQPGNTGELFF